The 28 T cell receptor beta chains presented below share a single source sample, sequenced in a study of T cell repertoires in cytomegalovirus infection. TCRdb passed the reads through MiXCR, listing each CDR3 protein once. The sample carries over 120,000 distinct CDR3 sequences, more than 30% recorded once. Their target antigens are unknown. Sequences were derived from CD8+ T cells from cultured PBMCs, sampled from culture after CMV antigen stimulation. The receptors here all came from a human donor in good health (CMV status not recorded). Some clones in this sample may be carry-over from other donors' samples.

This clonotype was recorded once. This rearrangement joins TRBV12-3 or TRBV12-4 to TRBJ1-1; 10 nucleotides align to TRBD1. This CDR3 has 13 amino acids. The junction had 10 bases not matched to a gene; V was cut back by 5 bases and J by 13 bases. The CDR3 DNA follows: TGTGCCAGCAGTCTCTCGGGACAGGGGTTCGATTTCTTT. It encodes CASSLSGQGFDFF.

This clonotype was picked up a small number of times. The chain combines TRBV7-2 with TRBJ2-2, with D tentatively TRBD2 (5 bases). The V gene lost 6 bases and the J gene lost 5 bases, with 19 bases spanning the gap. Germline V gene data show CDR1 as SGHTA and CDR2 as FQGNSA. The CDR3 totals 16 residues. CDR3 loop: CASSLLPTSGTGELFF. The CDR3 DNA follows: TGTGCCAGCAGTCTCCTCCCAACTAGTGGTACCGGGGAGCTGTTTTTT.

This clonotype was seen a few times. The J gene is TRBJ2-3, the V gene TRBV28; D is perhaps TRBD1 (5 bases). V dropped 4 bases and J dropped 1 base, with 18 bases sitting between them. In germline, CDR1 is MDHEN, CDR2 SYDVKM. This CDR3 spans 17 amino acids. For the CDR3, the DNA is TGTGCCAGCAGTTGTTCGCCCCCGTCAGGGTGCACAGATACGCAGTATTTT. Protein product: CASSCSPPSGCTDTQYF. Full variable domain (missing parts from reference TRBV28 and TRBJ2-3): DVKVTQSSRYLVKRTGEKVFLECVQDMDHENMFWYRQDPGLGLRLIYFSYDVKMKEKGDIPEGYSVSREKKERFSLILESASTNQTSMYLCASSCSPPSGCTDTQYFGPGTRLTVL.

The chain recombines TRBV3-1 with TRBJ2-7, with 8 bases lining up with TRBD2. With V trimmed by 1 base and J by 1 base, 3 bases remained unmatched. The CDR3 is 15 residues long. Germline lookup yields CDR1 LGHDT and CDR2 YNNKEL (reference sequence). The CDR3 nucleotides read TGTGCCAGCAGCCAAGGGCCGGGAGGGTCCTACGAGCAGTACTTC. Amino acids: CASSQGPGGSYEQYF.

This clonotype was found a few times. The chain recombines TRBV4-1 with TRBJ2-7; D possibly corresponds to TRBD1 (5 bases). The ends were cut back, 3 bases at V and 5 bases at J, with 17 bases in the middle. This CDR3 region has 15 residues. Germline CDR1 is MGHRA and CDR2 is YSYEKL. The CDR3 loop is CASSHPLGAPDEQYF. The CDR3 DNA follows: TGCGCCAGCAGCCACCCCCTTGGGGCTCCTGACGAGCAGTACTTC.

This sequence joins TRBV2 and TRBJ2-7; D is uncertain. Germline assignment: CDR1 SNHLY and CDR2 FYNNEI. V dropped 5 bases and J dropped 1 base, with 9 bases sitting between them. The CDR3 runs to 13 residues. CDR3 nucleotide sequence: TGTGCCAGCAGTCCCGTCGGGTCCTACGAGCAGTACTTC. This translates into CASSPVGSYEQYF.

This clonotype turned up a few times. V gene TRBV23-1 combines with J gene TRBJ2-7; D is perhaps TRBD1 (5 bases). TRBV23-1 is an ORF, with its function uncertain. Trimming stripped 2 bases from V and 0 bases from J, with 17 bases between. The CDR3 runs 17 residues. The CDR3 protein is CASSQGEQDESSYEQYF. The CDR3 DNA sequence: TGCGCCAGCAGTCAAGGCGAACAGGACGAGAGCTCCTACGAGCAGTACTTC.

The V call is TRBV20-1, the J call TRBJ1-6; D remains ambiguous. Germline CDR1 and CDR2: DFQATT and SNEGSKA (reference sequence). Trimming pared 3 bases from V and 7 bases from J, leaving 7 bases between. The CDR3 spans 12 residues. DNA for the CDR3: TGCAGTGCTAGGGCGGGGAATTCACCCCTCCACTTT. Encoded protein: CSARAGNSPLHF.

This clonotype was seen a handful of times. The V and J genes are TRBV6-2 or TRBV6-3 and TRBJ1-1, with 7 bases fitting TRBD1. The CDR3 runs to 15 residues. The trim removed 4 bases at V and 0 bases at J, leaving 5 bases unmatched. CDR1 MNHEY and CDR2 SVGEGT come from the germline V gene. Here the CDR3 reads CASSFGTVMNTEAFF. For the CDR3, the DNA is TGTGCCAGCAGTTTCGGGACAGTTATGAACACTGAAGCTTTCTTT.

This clonotype was observed a few times. The CDR3 spells CASSLGLDTPNTEAFF. Here the CDR3 DNA reads TGTGCCAGCAGCTTAGGCCTCGACACTCCGAACACTGAAGCTTTCTTT. This chain uses TRBV7-6 with TRBJ1-1; D remains ambiguous. This CDR3 has 16 residues. Trimming removed 1 base from V and 1 base from J, with 13 bases in between. CDR1 is SGHVS, CDR2 FNYEAQ, per germline.

The rearrangement joins TRBV25-1 to TRBJ2-3, with a tentative D call TRBD1 (6 bases). V lost 7 bases and J 6 bases, leaving 8 bases between the germline ends. This CDR3 is built from 11 residues. Germline-derived CDR1 and CDR2 are MGHDK and SYGVNS. The CDR3 region is CASIRGDTQYF. Written as DNA, the CDR3 is TGTGCCAGCATCAGGGGTGATACGCAGTATTTT. The variable domain in full, completed from reference TRBV25-1 and TRBJ2-3, reads EADIYQTPRYLVIGTGKKITLECSQTMGHDKMYWYQQDPGMELHLIHYSYGVNSTEKGDLSSESTVSRIRTEHFPLTLESARPSHTSQYLCASIRGDTQYFGPGTRLTVL.

This clonotype has more than one count but fewer than ten. The chain combines TRBV11-1 with TRBJ1-1, with D tentatively TRBD1 (5 bases). The ends were cut back, 5 bases at V and 1 base at J, with 11 bases in the middle. The CDR3 is made up of 14 amino acids. Germline CDR1 is SGHAT and CDR2 is FQDESV (reference sequence). This CDR3 is CASSPLGGNTEAFF. Here the CDR3 DNA reads TGTGCCAGCAGCCCACTGGGGGGGAACACTGAAGCTTTCTTT.

The chain joins TRBV7-2 to TRBJ2-1; TRBD2 agrees at 8 bases. The germline V gene has CDR1 SGHTA and CDR2 FQGNSA. The CDR3 consists of 18 residues. V dropped 5 bases and J dropped 2; count of bases not matched to a gene: 14. The CDR3 protein is CASSPLLDGGGTYNEQFF. In DNA form, the CDR3 reads TGTGCCAGCAGCCCTCTGTTGGACGGGGGGGGGACCTACAATGAGCAGTTCTTC.

This chain joins TRBV2 and TRBJ2-1; no clear D gene. The germline V and J ends were trimmed by 3 bases and 1 base, with 4 bases remaining between them. The CDR3 extends over 13 amino acids. Germline V gene lookup returns CDR1 SNHLY and CDR2 FYNNEI. The CDR3 DNA is TGTGCCAGCAGTGACGGTTCCTACAATGAGCAGTTCTTC. Its protein is CASSDGSYNEQFF.

This clonotype was counted between two and nine times. The rearrangement joins TRBV6-5 to TRBJ2-1; 8 bases align to TRBD1. Germline values: CDR1 MNHEY, CDR2 SVGAGI. The CDR3 sequence is 13 residues long. With 2 bases clipped from V and 9 bases from J, the junction kept 3 bases outside the gene matches. The CDR3 reads CASSYQGAPEQFF. As DNA, the CDR3 is TGTGCCAGCAGTTACCAGGGGGCGCCTGAGCAGTTCTTC.

This clonotype was detected a few times. The V gene is TRBV3-1, the J gene TRBJ2-7, with 7 bases fitting TRBD2. The germline V gene encodes CDR1 LGHDT and CDR2 YNNKEL (reference sequence). Trimming at V came to 6 bases and at J to 7 bases, leaving 6 bases not matched to a gene. The CDR3 extends over 12 amino acids. The DNA for the CDR3 is TGTGCCAGCAGGACCGTGGGGGGGGAGCAGTACTTC. Translated, it gives CASRTVGGEQYF.

This clonotype appeared a few times. This CDR3 reads CASNSRSPNQPQHF. As DNA, the CDR3 is TGTGCCAGCAACTCGCGAAGTCCGAATCAGCCCCAGCATTTT. The chain uses TRBV5-3 and TRBJ1-5; D ambiguous. TRBV5-3 is filed as an ORF, its function uncertain. The length of the CDR3 is 14 residues. Trimming stripped 8 bases from V and 4 bases from J, with 16 bases between.

The rearrangement joins TRBV19 to TRBJ2-5; the match to TRBD2 covers 8 bases. The CDR3 runs to 16 residues. CDR1 and CDR2 from the germline V gene are LNHDA and SQIVND (reference sequence). The V and J ends lost 1 base and 2 bases, in that order; junction bases with no gene match: 6. The CDR3 sequence is CASSIVGGGPQETQYF. Here the CDR3 DNA reads TGTGCCAGTAGTATAGTCGGCGGGGGGCCACAAGAGACCCAGTACTTC.

This clonotype was recorded a few times. This chain uses TRBV7-9 with TRBJ1-2; the D is unclear. CDR1 is SEHNR, CDR2 FQNEAQ, per germline (reference sequence). The germline V and J ends were trimmed by 1 base and 6 bases, with 12 bases remaining between them. The CDR3 covers 14 residues. The CDR3 DNA reads TGTGCCAGCAGCTTAGGCCTCCCACATAATGGCTACACCTTC. It yields the protein CASSLGLPHNGYTF.

The genes are TRBV7-8 and TRBJ2-2; 12 positions match TRBD2. The CDR3 totals 16 residues. Germline V gene lookup returns CDR1 SGHVS and CDR2 FQNEAQ. Trimming removed 4 bases from V and 1 base from J; junction bases left unmatched: 1. Written as DNA, the CDR3 is TGTGCCAGCAGCTGGGGACTAGCGGGGAACACCGGGGAGCTGTTTTTT. Translated: CASSWGLAGNTGELFF.

The genes are TRBV9 and TRBJ2-7; 8 bases map to TRBD1. J lost 3 bases, V lost 0 bases, and 5 bases had no gene match. CDR1 and CDR2 (germline): SGDLS, YYNGEE. This CDR3 has 15 residues. The CDR3 DNA is TGTGCCAGCAGCGTAGCTTCAGGGGGCGGCTACGAGCAGTACTTC. Amino acid sequence: CASSVASGGGYEQYF. The whole variable domain, filled in from reference TRBV9 and TRBJ2-7, reads DSGVTQTPKHLITATGQRVTLRCSPRSGDLSVYWYQQSLDQGLQFLIQYYNGEERAKGNILERFSAQQFPDLHSELNLSSLELGDSALYFCASSVASGGGYEQYFGPGTRLTVT.

This sequence joins TRBV20-1 and TRBJ2-7; D is perhaps TRBD2 (6 bases). The CDR3 has 14 amino acids. Trimming removed 4 bases at V and 2 bases at J, with 15 bases between. Germline values: CDR1 DFQATT, CDR2 SNEGSKA (reference sequence). The CDR3 is CSAKKTSLPYEQYF. CDR3 DNA sequence: TGCAGTGCTAAAAAAACTAGCCTCCCCTACGAGCAGTACTTC.

This chain joins TRBV4-1 and TRBJ2-7; weak D call: TRBD1 (5 bases). CDR3 length: 13 amino acids. V dropped 6 bases and J dropped 4 bases, with 13 bases sitting between them. CDR1 and CDR2 from the germline V gene are MGHRA and YSYEKL. The CDR3 bases are TGCGCCAGCAGTCAGGGTATCTGGTACGAGCAGTACTTC. Protein product: CASSQGIWYEQYF.

The CDR3 loop reads CASSLIHRDGNQPQHF. The CDR3 DNA is TGTGCCAGCAGCTTAATCCACAGGGATGGCAATCAGCCCCAGCATTTT. The V call is TRBV7-9, the J call TRBJ1-5; D perhaps matches TRBD1 (6 bases). This CDR3 spans 16 amino acids. Per germline, CDR1 SEHNR and CDR2 FQNEAQ (reference sequence). V lost 2 bases and J lost 2, with 13 bases in between.

Many counts were recorded for this clonotype. The chain has TRBV19 and TRBJ1-5, with D tentatively TRBD1 (5 bases). V lost 6 bases to trimming and J lost 7 bases, with 22 bases between them. The CDR3 has 16 residues. The germline CDR1 and CDR2 sequences are LNHDA and SQIVND (reference sequence). CDR3: CASRDLGVVSEQPQHF. The CDR3 DNA reads as TGTGCCAGTAGGGATCTAGGGGTGGTGTCGGAGCAGCCCCAGCATTTT. Combining the CDR3 with reference TRBV19 and TRBJ1-5 gives the whole variable domain DGGITQSPKYLFRKEGQNVTLSCEQNLNHDAMYWYRQDPGQGLRLIYYSQIVNDFQKGDIAEGYSVSREKKESFPLTVTSAQKNPTAFYLCASRDLGVVSEQPQHFGDGTRLSIL.

The chain is built from TRBV28 and TRBJ1-5; D is unclear. The CDR3 extends over 12 amino acids. Trimming pared 2 bases from V and 9 bases from J, leaving 8 bases between. Germline CDR1 is MDHEN and CDR2 is SYDVKM. The CDR3 sequence: CASSLGGRPQHF. The CDR3, as DNA: TGTGCCAGCAGTTTAGGAGGGCGGCCCCAGCATTTT.

The rearrangement joins TRBV19 to TRBJ2-7; D remains unclear. With 10 bases removed from V and 5 bases from J, the gap between germline ends came to 15 bases. CDR3 size: 12 residues. Germline V gene lookup returns CDR1 LNHDA and CDR2 SQIVND (reference sequence). DNA of the CDR3: TGTGCCACCAACGGAATGTCTAACGAGCAGTACTTC. Translation: CATNGMSNEQYF.

As for this clonotype: This may stem from a read error, because a much larger clone lies one nucleotide away. V and J are TRBV27 and TRBJ1-6, with D unresolved. The CDR3 consists of 12 residues. Trimming left V 2 bases short and J 9 bases short, with 5 bases between. Germline V gene lookup returns CDR1 MNHEY and CDR2 SMNVEV (reference sequence). In DNA form, the CDR3 reads TGTGCCAGCAGTTTAGTGGGTTCACCCCTCCACTTT. This codes for CASSLVGSPLHF.